This is a list of T cell receptor beta chains from one sample in a study of T-cell reconstitution after alpha-beta-depleted transplantation in children. TCRdb redid the calling of the PCR reads with MiXCR, one entry per CDR3 protein. The sample holds about 240,000 distinct CDR3 sequences; around 12% are singletons and the top ten take roughly 2.8%. Sample: PBMCs from the stem cell graft donor, taken from the stem cell graft. The receptors derive from a human donor who donated a stem cell graft to a child with acute lymphoblastic leukemia. Each CDR3 is given with its conserved first and last residue. Fields, in order: V gene, J gene, clone size, D gene, CDR3 length, CDR3 protein, CDR3 DNA. D genes are given only for firm matches. Clone size is given for some rows only: seen once, a few or many times, or a class if the clone is expanded.

v_call: TRBV6-1; j_call: TRBJ2-7; clone_size: NA; d_call: NA; cdr3_length: 15; cdr3_aa: CASSERWMRPYEQYF; cdr3_nt: TGTGCCAGCAGTGAACGCTGGATGCGGCCCTACGAGCAGTACTTC
v_call: TRBV20-1; j_call: TRBJ1-1; clone_size: many; d_call: TRBD1; cdr3_length: 13; cdr3_aa: CSAWDSMNTEAFF; cdr3_nt: TGCAGTGCCTGGGACAGCATGAACACTGAAGCTTTCTTT
v_call: TRBV7-2; j_call: TRBJ2-2; clone_size: many; d_call: TRBD2; cdr3_length: 17; cdr3_aa: CASSLGVLAGGTGELFF; cdr3_nt: TGTGCCAGCAGCTTAGGTGTACTAGCGGGCGGCACCGGGGAGCTGTTTTTT
v_call: TRBV7-8; j_call: TRBJ2-1; clone_size: many; d_call: NA; cdr3_length: 14; cdr3_aa: CASSLALKKKEQFF; cdr3_nt: TGTGCCAGCAGCTTAGCCCTCAAAAAAAAAGAGCAGTTCTTC
v_call: TRBV12-3/TRBV12-4; j_call: TRBJ1-3; clone_size: many; d_call: NA; cdr3_length: 14; cdr3_aa: CASTDRTVGNTIYF; cdr3_nt: TGTGCCAGCACTGATCGGACCGTAGGAAACACCATATATTTT
v_call: TRBV4-3; j_call: TRBJ2-2; clone_size: many; d_call: NA; cdr3_length: 13; cdr3_aa: CASSQGQAGELFF; cdr3_nt: TGCGCCAGCAGCCAAGGTCAGGCCGGGGAGCTGTTTTTT
v_call: TRBV28; j_call: TRBJ2-7; clone_size: many; d_call: NA; cdr3_length: 13; cdr3_aa: CASSRPTAHEQYF; cdr3_nt: TGTGCCAGCAGTCGCCCGACGGCCCACGAGCAGTACTTC
v_call: TRBV7-8; j_call: TRBJ2-3; clone_size: few; d_call: NA; cdr3_length: 13; cdr3_aa: CASSLSIRDTQYF; cdr3_nt: TGTGCCAGCAGCTTATCGATTCGCGATACGCAGTATTTT
v_call: TRBV27; j_call: TRBJ2-2; clone_size: few; d_call: NA; cdr3_length: 17; cdr3_aa: CASSSGPGTPRAGELFF; cdr3_nt: TGTGCCAGCAGTTCTGGGCCCGGGACCCCCAGGGCCGGGGAGCTGTTTTTT
v_call: TRBV6-5; j_call: TRBJ1-1; clone_size: few; d_call: NA; cdr3_length: 15; cdr3_aa: CASSYPGPVNTEAFF; cdr3_nt: TGTGCCAGCAGTTACCCAGGGCCCGTGAACACTGAAGCTTTCTTT
v_call: TRBV29-1; j_call: TRBJ2-7; clone_size: NA; d_call: NA; cdr3_length: 14; cdr3_aa: CSVDSQGDRNEQYF; cdr3_nt: TGCAGCGTTGATTCCCAGGGAGATCGTAACGAGCAGTACTTC
v_call: TRBV9; j_call: TRBJ2-2; clone_size: many; d_call: NA; cdr3_length: 13; cdr3_aa: CASRPPATGELFF; cdr3_nt: TGTGCCAGCCGCCCACCGGCGACCGGGGAGCTGTTTTTT
v_call: TRBV5-5; j_call: TRBJ2-2; clone_size: few; d_call: NA; cdr3_length: 14; cdr3_aa: CASSHRQPTGELFF; cdr3_nt: TGTGCCAGCAGCCATAGACAGCCCACCGGGGAGCTGTTTTTT
v_call: TRBV6-1; j_call: TRBJ2-3; clone_size: NA; d_call: TRBD2; cdr3_length: 14; cdr3_aa: CASNNGGSTDTQYF; cdr3_nt: TGTGCCAGCAACAACGGGGGGAGCACAGATACGCAGTATTTT
v_call: TRBV19; j_call: TRBJ2-1; clone_size: NA; d_call: TRBD2; cdr3_length: 15; cdr3_aa: CASSIETSGSNEQFF; cdr3_nt: TGTGCCAGTAGTATAGAAACTAGCGGGAGTAATGAGCAGTTCTTC
v_call: TRBV12-3/TRBV12-4; j_call: TRBJ2-2; clone_size: many; d_call: NA; cdr3_length: 16; cdr3_aa: CASSLALMGSRGELFF; cdr3_nt: TGTGCCAGCAGTTTAGCGCTAATGGGCTCCCGCGGGGAGCTGTTTTTT
v_call: TRBV20-1; j_call: TRBJ2-2; clone_size: many; d_call: NA; cdr3_length: 15; cdr3_aa: CSARRGAYLTGELFF; cdr3_nt: TGCAGTGCTAGAAGGGGAGCATACCTCACCGGGGAGCTGTTTTTT
v_call: TRBV20-1; j_call: TRBJ1-4; clone_size: many; d_call: TRBD1; cdr3_length: 13; cdr3_aa: CSARIPGQAKLFF; cdr3_nt: TGCAGTGCTAGGATACCGGGACAGGCCAAACTGTTTTTT
v_call: TRBV28; j_call: TRBJ2-7; clone_size: many; d_call: NA; cdr3_length: 12; cdr3_aa: CASSLLSYEQYF; cdr3_nt: TGTGCCAGCAGTTTATTGTCCTACGAGCAGTACTTC
v_call: TRBV30; j_call: TRBJ1-1; clone_size: many; d_call: TRBD1; cdr3_length: 13; cdr3_aa: CAWRQGAYTEAFF; cdr3_nt: TGTGCCTGGAGACAGGGGGCCTACACTGAAGCTTTCTTT
v_call: TRBV28; j_call: TRBJ1-5; clone_size: many; d_call: TRBD1; cdr3_length: 15; cdr3_aa: CASSRQGASNQPQHF; cdr3_nt: TGTGCCAGCAGTAGACAGGGGGCGAGCAATCAGCCCCAGCATTTT
v_call: TRBV29-1; j_call: TRBJ1-5; clone_size: few; d_call: NA; cdr3_length: 13; cdr3_aa: CSVFFGWNQPQHF; cdr3_nt: TGCAGCGTTTTCTTTGGGTGGAATCAGCCCCAGCATTTT
v_call: TRBV6-1; j_call: TRBJ1-2; clone_size: many; d_call: NA; cdr3_length: 12; cdr3_aa: CASSEFGDGYTF; cdr3_nt: TGTGCCAGCAGTGAATTTGGGGACGGCTACACCTTC
v_call: TRBV27; j_call: TRBJ2-4; clone_size: many; d_call: NA; cdr3_length: 17; cdr3_aa: CASRSHQTALAKNIQYF; cdr3_nt: TGTGCCAGCAGGAGTCACCAAACAGCATTAGCCAAAAACATTCAGTACTTC
v_call: TRBV3-1; j_call: TRBJ2-1; clone_size: many; d_call: NA; cdr3_length: 14; cdr3_aa: CASSQHTVASEQFF; cdr3_nt: TGTGCCAGCAGCCAACATACAGTAGCGAGTGAGCAGTTCTTC
v_call: TRBV20-1; j_call: TRBJ2-7; clone_size: few; d_call: TRBD2; cdr3_length: 13; cdr3_aa: CSARDREGLEQYF; cdr3_nt: TGCAGTGCTAGAGATCGGGAGGGGCTCGAGCAGTACTTC
v_call: TRBV28; j_call: TRBJ1-1; clone_size: NA; d_call: NA; cdr3_length: 15; cdr3_aa: CASSLSTPANTEAFF; cdr3_nt: TGTGCCAGCAGTTTAAGCACGCCCGCGAACACTGAAGCTTTCTTT
v_call: TRBV11-2; j_call: TRBJ1-6; clone_size: few; d_call: NA; cdr3_length: 12; cdr3_aa: CASSLAAAPLHF; cdr3_nt: TGTGCCAGCAGCTTAGCCGCGGCACCCCTCCACTTT
v_call: TRBV3-1; j_call: TRBJ2-5; clone_size: NA; d_call: TRBD2; cdr3_length: 15; cdr3_aa: CASSRTSGGSKAQYF; cdr3_nt: TGTGCCAGCAGCCGGACTAGCGGGGGCTCCAAGGCCCAGTACTTC
v_call: TRBV4-1; j_call: TRBJ2-3; clone_size: many; d_call: NA; cdr3_length: 14; cdr3_aa: CASSPNSGVDTQYF; cdr3_nt: TGCGCCAGCAGCCCGAATTCAGGGGTAGATACGCAGTATTTT
v_call: TRBV15; j_call: TRBJ1-5; clone_size: many; d_call: NA; cdr3_length: 12; cdr3_aa: CATSRSNQPQHF; cdr3_nt: TGTGCCACCAGCAGAAGCAATCAGCCCCAGCATTTT
v_call: TRBV5-4; j_call: TRBJ1-1; clone_size: many; d_call: NA; cdr3_length: 12; cdr3_aa: CASSSENTEAFF; cdr3_nt: TGTGCCAGCAGCTCGGAGAACACTGAAGCTTTCTTT
v_call: TRBV12-3/TRBV12-4; j_call: TRBJ2-5; clone_size: many; d_call: NA; cdr3_length: 12; cdr3_aa: CASGGSPGTQYF; cdr3_nt: TGTGCCAGCGGTGGCAGCCCGGGGACCCAGTACTTC
v_call: TRBV7-9; j_call: TRBJ2-7; clone_size: many; d_call: NA; cdr3_length: 12; cdr3_aa: CAIEGPSYEQYF; cdr3_nt: TGTGCCATTGAAGGCCCCTCCTACGAGCAGTACTTC
v_call: TRBV7-9; j_call: TRBJ2-7; clone_size: many; d_call: NA; cdr3_length: 14; cdr3_aa: CASSLVGPSYEQYF; cdr3_nt: TGTGCCAGCAGCTTAGTTGGGCCGTCCTACGAGCAGTACTTC
v_call: TRBV4-2; j_call: TRBJ1-6; clone_size: NA; d_call: NA; cdr3_length: 12; cdr3_aa: CASSYGASPLHF; cdr3_nt: TGTGCCAGCAGTTACGGGGCCTCACCCCTCCACTTT
v_call: TRBV6-1; j_call: TRBJ1-3; clone_size: NA; d_call: TRBD1; cdr3_length: 15; cdr3_aa: CASSGGQISGNTIYF; cdr3_nt: TGTGCCAGCAGTGGGGGACAGATCTCTGGAAACACCATATATTTT
v_call: TRBV5-1; j_call: TRBJ2-5; clone_size: many; d_call: TRBD1; cdr3_length: 16; cdr3_aa: CASSAVRTGVDETQYF; cdr3_nt: TGCGCCAGCAGCGCCGTCCGGACAGGGGTTGACGAGACCCAGTACTTC
v_call: TRBV28; j_call: TRBJ1-5; clone_size: many; d_call: TRBD1; cdr3_length: 15; cdr3_aa: CASSPRDRGNQPQHF; cdr3_nt: TGTGCCAGCAGTCCGAGGGACAGGGGGAATCAGCCCCAGCATTTT
v_call: TRBV29-1; j_call: TRBJ2-4; clone_size: many; d_call: NA; cdr3_length: 18; cdr3_aa: CSVELRRGGHLAKNIQYF; cdr3_nt: TGCAGCGTTGAACTTAGGCGCGGGGGCCATCTAGCCAAAAACATTCAGTACTTC
v_call: TRBV19; j_call: TRBJ1-5; clone_size: many; d_call: NA; cdr3_length: 14; cdr3_aa: CASSISLGAQPQHF; cdr3_nt: TGTGCCAGTAGTATTTCCCTCGGCGCTCAGCCCCAGCATTTT
v_call: TRBV18; j_call: TRBJ2-5; clone_size: many; d_call: NA; cdr3_length: 13; cdr3_aa: CASSPGGQETQYF; cdr3_nt: TGTGCCAGCTCACCCGGGGGTCAAGAGACCCAGTACTTC
v_call: TRBV7-8; j_call: TRBJ2-5; clone_size: many; d_call: NA; cdr3_length: 11; cdr3_aa: CASREGETQYF; cdr3_nt: TGTGCCAGCAGGGAGGGCGAGACCCAGTACTTC
v_call: TRBV20-1; j_call: TRBJ2-1; clone_size: NA; d_call: TRBD2; cdr3_length: 14; cdr3_aa: CSARPSSGLPEQFF; cdr3_nt: TGCAGTGCTAGACCCTCTAGCGGTCTTCCTGAGCAGTTCTTC
v_call: TRBV20-1; j_call: TRBJ1-5; clone_size: many; d_call: NA; cdr3_length: 14; cdr3_aa: CSAGSHQSNQPQHF; cdr3_nt: TGCAGTGCTGGATCTCACCAGTCCAATCAGCCCCAGCATTTT
v_call: TRBV20-1; j_call: TRBJ2-5; clone_size: many; d_call: NA; cdr3_length: 15; cdr3_aa: CSARPLLKAAETQYF; cdr3_nt: TGCAGTGCTCGACCTCTTCTTAAAGCCGCGGAGACCCAGTACTTC
v_call: TRBV20-1; j_call: TRBJ2-2; clone_size: many; d_call: TRBD2; cdr3_length: 16; cdr3_aa: CSADISGRAPFGELFF; cdr3_nt: TGCAGTGCCGATATTAGCGGGAGGGCCCCTTTCGGGGAGCTGTTTTTT
v_call: TRBV5-5; j_call: TRBJ2-7; clone_size: NA; d_call: NA; cdr3_length: 15; cdr3_aa: CASSPMRTDLLEQYF; cdr3_nt: TGTGCCAGCAGCCCGATGCGAACGGACCTTCTTGAGCAGTACTTC
v_call: TRBV19; j_call: TRBJ1-1; clone_size: many; d_call: NA; cdr3_length: 14; cdr3_aa: CASSVGSSYTEAFF; cdr3_nt: TGTGCCAGTAGTGTGGGGAGTTCTTACACTGAAGCTTTCTTT
v_call: TRBV6-1; j_call: TRBJ2-2; clone_size: many; d_call: TRBD1; cdr3_length: 15; cdr3_aa: CASSRTGRNTGELFF; cdr3_nt: TGTGCCAGCAGCCGGACAGGGCGGAACACCGGGGAGCTGTTTTTT